The 21 T cell receptor beta chains listed next were all sequenced from one sample in a study of response to subunit inactivated influenza vaccine. In TCRdb, the RT-PCR reads were re-called with MiXCR into one record per CDR3 protein. The sample includes hundreds of thousands of distinct CDR3 sequences, about an eighth of them seen just once. The sample was PBMCs from blood, taken on the day of vaccination. All receptors come from a man between 45 and 60 years old who received an inactivated influenza vaccine.

This clonotype has only a few counts. The V gene is TRBV5-1, the J gene TRBJ1-1; D may be TRBD1 (6 bases). The V gene lost 0 bases and the J gene lost 5 bases, with 14 bases spanning the gap. The length of the CDR3 is 15 residues. Germline V gene lookup returns CDR1 SGHRS and CDR2 YFSETQ. The CDR3 sequence: CASSLGGGVVTEAFF. The CDR3 DNA is TGCGCCAGCAGCTTGGGCGGGGGCGTAGTAACTGAAGCTTTCTTT.

This clonotype was counted a few times. The genes are TRBV4-2 and TRBJ1-1; no clear D gene. The V end was cut by 0 bases, the J end by 2 bases, with 7 bases between. The CDR3 loop spans 14 amino acids. Germline V gene lookup returns CDR1 LGHNA and CDR2 YNFKEQ. CDR3 nucleotides: TGTGCCAGCAGCCAAGAGGCGGCTAACACTGAAGCTTTCTTT. This codes for CASSQEAANTEAFF.

This clonotype was recorded a few times. The rearrangement links TRBV6-6 to TRBJ1-2; D is unresolved. The CDR3 contains 11 residues. V lost 5 bases to trimming and J lost 7 bases, with 8 bases between them. Germline V gene sequence: CDR1 MNHNY, CDR2 SVGAGI (reference sequence). The CDR3 bases are TGTGCCAGCAGTCCCACGGCTGGCTACACCTTC. Amino acids: CASSPTAGYTF.

This clonotype was seen repeatedly, ten times or more. J is TRBJ2-5 and V is TRBV6-5, with a weak D call TRBD1 (5 bases). The CDR3 runs to 15 residues. V lost 0 bases and J lost 10, with 18 bases in between. The germline V gene has CDR1 MNHEY and CDR2 SVGAGI. CDR3 region: CASSYSGIWGGDQYF. The CDR3 DNA is TGTGCCAGCAGTTACTCGGGGATTTGGGGCGGCGACCAGTACTTC.

This clonotype appeared a few times. J is TRBJ2-3 and V is TRBV20-1, with D uncertain. The CDR3 runs 16 residues. Between the trimmed V and J ends, which lost 5 bases and 1 base, there was a span of 19 bases. CDR1 is DFQATT, CDR2 SNEGSKA, per germline (reference sequence). Here the CDR3 DNA reads TGCAGTGCTTTTCGGGCTGTCGTCGTGGGCACAGATACGCAGTATTTT. The encoded protein is CSAFRAVVVGTDTQYF.

The sample holds many counts of this clonotype. The chain has TRBV28 and TRBJ2-3, with TRBD2 matching over 10 bases. This CDR3 is 14 amino acids long. The germline V gene encodes CDR1 MDHEN and CDR2 SYDVKM. With V trimmed by 2 bases and J by 8 bases, 4 bases remained unmatched. The CDR3 nucleotides are TGTGCCAGCAGTTTACTAGCGGGAGCTCGTACGCAGTATTTT. Amino acids: CASSLLAGARTQYF.

The J gene is TRBJ1-2, the V gene TRBV12-3 or TRBV12-4; 7 bases line up with TRBD1. The CDR3 is made up of 15 amino acids. V trimming: 3 bases; J trimming: 3 bases; junction bases outside the gene matches: 7. The CDR3 DNA follows: TGTGCCAGCAGTTTGCCCCCAGGGGGGGACTATGGCTACACCTTC. Translation gives CASSLPPGGDYGYTF.

This clonotype was seen a few times. The chain's CDR3 is CASTSSGSYNEQFF. The CDR3 nucleotides are TGTGCCAGCACATCTAGCGGATCCTACAATGAGCAGTTCTTC. The J gene is TRBJ2-1, the V gene TRBV28; 7 nucleotides line up with TRBD2. From germline, CDR1 is MDHEN and CDR2 SYDVKM. The CDR3 length is 14 residues. After removal of 7 bases from V and 1 base from J, the junction contained 4 bases not matched to a gene.

This chain connects TRBV10-3 to TRBJ2-7, with no clear D. Trimming removed 0 bases from V and 7 bases from J, with 7 bases in between. CDR1 and CDR2 (germline): ENHRY, SYGVKD. This CDR3 contains 12 residues. The CDR3 DNA follows: TGTGCCATCAGTGAGTCTACTGGAGAGCAGTACTTC. Translation: CAISESTGEQYF.

This clonotype was found many times. This chain uses TRBV28 with TRBJ2-3; possible D gene TRBD2, 6 bases. This CDR3 comprises 13 residues. Trimming pared 9 bases from V and 0 bases from J, leaving 10 bases between. Germline assignment: CDR1 MDHEN and CDR2 SYDVKM. CDR3 sequence: CASLAASTDTQYF. CDR3 in DNA: TGTGCCAGTTTAGCGGCTAGCACAGATACGCAGTATTTT.

This clonotype was seen more than once but under ten times. The chain recombines TRBV4-1 with TRBJ1-4; the match to TRBD1 covers 11 bases. J was trimmed by 7 bases and V by 4 bases; bases with no gene match: 5. This CDR3 contains 15 residues. Per the germline V gene, CDR1 is MGHRA and CDR2 is YSYEKL. CDR3 sequence: CASSLPGTGGEKLFF. Written as DNA, the CDR3 is TGCGCCAGCAGCCTCCCCGGGACAGGGGGTGAAAAACTGTTTTTT.

This clonotype was seen more than once but under ten times. The chain couples TRBV4-2 to TRBJ2-5; weak D call: TRBD1 (6 bases). CDR3 size: 15 residues. V gave up 0 bases and J gave up 9 bases, with 17 bases separating them. Germline V CDR1 and CDR2: LGHNA, YNFKEQ. The CDR3 DNA is TGTGCCAGCAGCCAAGAACAGGGTCAAAGTTCGGCCCAGTACTTC. Translating it yields CASSQEQGQSSAQYF.

Details on this clonotype: A much larger clone differs by one base, so this may be a read error. The rearrangement links TRBV7-2 to TRBJ1-2; D call uncertain. V dropped 7 bases and J dropped 2 bases, with 8 bases sitting between them. Germline CDR1 and CDR2: SGHTA and FQGNSA. The CDR3 length is 12 residues. The CDR3 reads CASIYSNYGYTF. Here the CDR3 DNA reads TGTGCCAGCATCTACTCAAACTATGGCTACACCTTC.

The chain couples TRBV7-9 to TRBJ1-4; D remains unclear. The germline CDR1 and CDR2 sequences are SEHNR and FQNEAQ (reference sequence). V was cut by 5 bases and J by 6 bases, with 13 bases left in between. CDR3 length: 14 residues. The CDR3 region is CASSPGFAYEKLFF. DNA of the CDR3: TGTGCCAGCAGCCCGGGGTTCGCTTATGAAAAACTGTTTTTT.

This clonotype was recorded at least ten times. This chain joins TRBV20-1 and TRBJ2-1; D may correspond to TRBD1 or TRBD2 (5 bases each). V was clipped by 0 bases and J by 2 bases, with 14 bases between them. The CDR3 extends over 16 amino acids. Germline CDR1 is DFQATT and CDR2 is SNEGSKA (reference sequence). The CDR3 is CSAREEGTTTYNEQFF. The CDR3 nucleotides are TGCAGTGCTAGAGAAGAGGGGACGACGACCTACAATGAGCAGTTCTTC.

This clonotype has only a few counts. This sequence joins TRBV5-1 and TRBJ2-7; no clear D gene. This CDR3 spans 13 amino acids. The germline gives CDR1 SGHRS, CDR2 YFSETQ. V gave up 0 bases and J gave up 3 bases, with 7 bases separating them. CDR3 nucleotides: TGCGCCAGCAGCTTGGGGGAACTCTACGAGCAGTACTTC. As protein: CASSLGELYEQYF.

This clonotype was observed a handful of times. This rearrangement joins TRBV15 to TRBJ2-5; D unclear. Looked up from germline, CDR1 is LNHNV and CDR2 is YYDKDF (reference sequence). The germline V and J ends were trimmed by 0 bases and 1 base, with 9 bases remaining between them. The CDR3 loop spans 15 amino acids. The CDR3 here is CATSRDRASQETQYF. The DNA for the CDR3 is TGTGCCACCAGCAGAGATCGCGCCAGCCAAGAGACCCAGTACTTC.

This clonotype was seen ten or more times. V gene TRBV10-1 combines with J gene TRBJ2-2; D gene uncertain. The CDR3 is made up of 11 amino acids. V lost 2 bases to trimming and J lost 10 bases, with 5 bases between them. Germline-derived CDR1 and CDR2 are WNHNN and SYGVQD (reference sequence). The CDR3 reads CASSEAEELFF. CDR3 bases: TGCGCCAGCAGTGAGGCAGAGGAGCTGTTTTTT.

The V call is TRBV6-2 or TRBV6-3, the J call TRBJ2-5; weak D call: TRBD1 (6 bases). Germline assignment: CDR1 MNHEY and CDR2 SVGEGT. The CDR3 is made up of 12 amino acids. V shed 7 bases and J shed 6 bases, with 12 bases lying between them. CDR3 DNA sequence: TGTGCCAGCACCCAGGACAGAAAGACCCAGTACTTC. This codes for CASTQDRKTQYF.

This chain connects TRBV27 to TRBJ2-3, with D possibly being TRBD1 (5 bases). Trimming pared 2 bases from V and 4 bases from J, leaving 13 bases between. The CDR3 totals 15 residues. The germline CDR1 and CDR2 sequences are MNHEY and SMNVEV (reference sequence). CDR3 DNA sequence: TGTGCCAGCAGTTTAAGGGGTCGGGTTGCAGATACGCAGTATTTT. Its protein product is CASSLRGRVADTQYF.

In its sample, this clonotype was seen a few times. The genes are TRBV12-3 or TRBV12-4 and TRBJ2-1; D gene ambiguous. V lost 2 bases to trimming and J lost 3 bases, with 14 bases between them. The CDR3 spans 16 residues. The CDR3 is CASSLNLVTFYNEQFF. CDR3 sequence (DNA): TGTGCCAGCAGTTTAAACCTGGTGACTTTCTACAATGAGCAGTTCTTC.